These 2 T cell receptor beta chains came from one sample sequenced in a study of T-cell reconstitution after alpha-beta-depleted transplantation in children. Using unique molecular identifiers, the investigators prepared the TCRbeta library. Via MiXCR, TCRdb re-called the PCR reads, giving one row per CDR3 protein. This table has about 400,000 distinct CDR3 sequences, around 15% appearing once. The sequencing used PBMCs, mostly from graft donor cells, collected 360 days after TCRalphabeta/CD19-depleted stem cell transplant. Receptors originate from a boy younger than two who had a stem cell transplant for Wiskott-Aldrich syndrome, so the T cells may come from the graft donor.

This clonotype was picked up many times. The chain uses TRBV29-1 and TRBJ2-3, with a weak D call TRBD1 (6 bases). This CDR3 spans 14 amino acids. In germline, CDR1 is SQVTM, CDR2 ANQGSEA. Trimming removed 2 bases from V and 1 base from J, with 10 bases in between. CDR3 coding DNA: TGCAGCGTTGAAAGGGGGTTAGGCACAGATACGCAGTATTTT. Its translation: CSVERGLGTDTQYF.

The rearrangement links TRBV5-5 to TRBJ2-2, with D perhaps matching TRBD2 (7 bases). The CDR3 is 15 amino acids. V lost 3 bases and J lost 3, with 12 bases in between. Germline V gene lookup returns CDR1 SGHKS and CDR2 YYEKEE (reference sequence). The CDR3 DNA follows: TGTGCCAGCAGCTGGGGGGGCCTGTACACCGGGGAGCTGTTTTTT. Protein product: CASSWGGLYTGELFF.